The T cell receptor beta chain under discussion was sequenced for a study of blood T cells in healthy people across ages. Study-wide background: The capture of about one barcoded beta molecule per two T cells was achieved by template switching.

PCR was performed a second time for roughly 7 to 12 cycles using a sample-barcoded 5' primer and a J-beta primer mix. A 12-random-nucleotide template-switch adaptor tagged each cDNA molecule. Each CDR3 protein is one row after TCRdb ran MiXCR on the 5' RACE reads. The table records around 1,800,000 distinct CDR3 sequences, about two fifths of them present only once. Whole-study findings and limits: Greater diversity and more naive CD4+ cells were seen in long-lived donors than in aged donors.

This clonotype appeared a few times. Its target is not known. Germline assignment: CDR1 SQVTM and CDR2 ANQGSEA. With 7 bases clipped from V and 0 bases from J, the junction kept 7 bases outside the gene matches. There are 14 residues in the CDR3. Sequenced sample: blood. J is TRBJ2-3 and V is TRBV29-1, with 7 bases lining up with TRBD1. This clonotype was sampled from a human donor in good health. In nucleotides, the CDR3 is TGCAGCGCCAGACAGGGTGCTAGCACAGATACGCAGTATTTT. It codes for CSARQGASTDTQYF.